Below are 19 T cell receptor beta chains sequenced from a single sample in a study of beta chain features in type 1 diabetes. Study observations and caveats: Among all four CD4+ subsets, Type 1 diabetes patients had TCRB CDR3s that were moderately but significantly shorter.

All of the isolated RNA was reverse transcribed, so expressed TCRB transcripts were sequenced. Clones were read by immunoSEQ multiplex PCR, and TCRdb kept only the in-frame ones, dropping some. Counted here are about 660,000 clones, more than 13% occurring once; the ten biggest clones make up nearly 0.04%. The antigens of these receptors remain unknown. The sample was naive CD4+ T cells from blood. The receptors were gathered from a man younger than 30 with type 1 diabetes.

This rearrangement joins TRBV2 to TRBJ2-5, with 11 bases identical to TRBD1. The CDR3 is 15 amino acids. The V gene's germline CDR1 is SNHLY and CDR2 FYNNEI. Trimming took 4 bases from V and 5 from J; bases not matched to a gene: 6. As DNA, the CDR3 is TGTGCCAGCAGTGGACGGACAGGGGGCGCGGAGACCCAGTACTTC. It codes for CASSGRTGGAETQYF.

This clone was picked up a small number of times. Additional DNA sequences in this sample encode the identical CDR3. The V gene is TRBV7-9, the J gene TRBJ2-1; 7 bases are a match to TRBD2. Germline CDR1 SEHNR, CDR2 FQNEAQ (reference sequence). The V and J ends lost 4 bases and 7 bases, in that order; junction bases with no gene match: 4. The CDR3 sequence is 13 residues long. This CDR3 is CASSSRGGNEQFF. The CDR3 DNA follows: TGTGCCAGCAGCTCTCGCGGGGGTAATGAGCAGTTCTTC.

This clone occurred once. This chain joins TRBV15 and TRBJ1-5, with D unclear. CDR1 and CDR2 from the germline V gene are LNHNV and YYDKDF (reference sequence). The length of the CDR3 is 13 residues. Trimming removed 3 bases at V and 4 bases at J, with 7 bases between. This chain's CDR3 is CATSSHSNQPQHF. The CDR3, as DNA: TGTGCCACCAGCAGCCACTCAAATCAGCCCCAGCATTTT.

The chain couples TRBV29-1 to TRBJ1-4, with D perhaps matching TRBD1 (5 bases). CDR1 is SQVTM and CDR2 is ANQGSEA in the germline V gene. V was cut by 7 bases and J by 7 bases, with 19 bases left in between. The CDR3 has 14 amino acids. For the CDR3, the DNA is TGCAGCGCCACACTTGGGGCAGGAGGTGAAAAACTGTTTTTT. Translation gives CSATLGAGGEKLFF. Filled out from reference TRBV29-1 and TRBJ1-4, the complete variable domain reads SAVISQKPSRDICQRGTSLTIQCQVDSQVTMMFWYRQQPGQSLTLIATANQGSEATYESGFVIDKFPISRPNLTFSTLTVSNMSPEDSSIYLCSATLGAGGEKLFFGSGTQLSVL.

The rearrangement uses TRBV28 and TRBJ1-2, with D perhaps matching TRBD1 (5 bases). The CDR3 runs 13 residues. CDR1 and CDR2 from the germline V gene are MDHEN and SYDVKM. Trimming stripped 6 bases from V and 6 bases from J, with 14 bases between. This CDR3 is CASSLSGTDGYTF. CDR3 coding DNA: TGTGCCAGCAGCCTGTCGGGGACTGATGGCTACACCTTC.

This clone has just a few counts. The gene calls are TRBV7-2 and TRBJ1-2; TRBD1 matches 7 bases. Germline V CDR1 and CDR2: SGHTA, FQGNSA. The ends lost 2 bases at V and 1 base at J; junction bases unmatched: 4. CDR3 size: 15 residues. The CDR3 here is CASSLRDRVNYGYTF. The CDR3 DNA reads TGTGCCAGCAGCTTAAGGGACAGAGTTAACTATGGCTACACCTTC.

Turning to this clone: Mismatch with germline at one junction end may stem from a read error. Different DNA sequences within this sample yield the same CDR3. The chain recombines TRBV30 with TRBJ2-6, with D possibly matching TRBD2 (6 bases). CDR1 and CDR2 from the germline V gene are GTSNPN and SVGIG (reference sequence). This CDR3 contains 13 residues. DNA of the CDR3: TGTGCCCGGAGGGTATCTGGGGCCAACGTCCTGACTTTC. Translated, it gives CARRVSGANVLTF.

The rearrangement joins TRBV5-4 to TRBJ2-3, with D possibly being TRBD2 (6 bases). The V gene's germline CDR1 is SGHNT and CDR2 YYREEE (reference sequence). The V end was cut by 4 bases, the J end by 5 bases, with 14 bases between. The CDR3 is 14 amino acids. Here the CDR3 DNA reads TGTGCCAGCAGCCCGGTGGCGGGGAAAGATACGCAGTATTTT. Translated, it gives CASSPVAGKDTQYF.

The chain links TRBV5-1 to TRBJ2-1; TRBD2 matches 7 bases. V lost 0 bases, J lost 5 bases, and 8 bases stayed unmatched. Germline loops: CDR1 SGHRS, CDR2 YFSETQ. This CDR3 region has 16 residues. CDR3 nucleotides: TGCGCCAGCAGCTTGGGGGCGGGAGTAGTGAACAATGAGCAGTTCTTC. It yields the protein CASSLGAGVVNNEQFF.

This clone was seen more than once but under ten times. The chain uses TRBV25-1 and TRBJ1-2; 7 bases line up with TRBD1. The CDR3 covers 14 residues. V lost 5 bases to trimming and J lost 5 bases; unmatched junction nucleotides: 8. Germline values: CDR1 MGHDK, CDR2 SYGVNS. The CDR3 DNA reads TGTGCCAGCAGTAGGTCAACAGGGGATTATGGCTACACCTTC. It yields the protein CASSRSTGDYGYTF.

This clone was counted between two and nine times. V and J are TRBV25-1 and TRBJ2-6; D assignment may be TRBD1 or TRBD2 (5 bases each). Trimming left V 6 bases short and J 4 bases short, with 10 bases between. Germline assignment: CDR1 MGHDK and CDR2 SYGVNS. The CDR3 runs 14 residues. The chain's CDR3 is CASRRGSGANVLTF. For the CDR3, the DNA is TGTGCCAGCAGGAGGGGATCAGGGGCCAACGTCCTGACTTTC. Full variable domain (outside the CDR3, taken from reference TRBV25-1 and TRBJ2-6): EADIYQTPRYLVIGTGKKITLECSQTMGHDKMYWYQQDPGMELHLIHYSYGVNSTEKGDLSSESTVSRIRTEHFPLTLESARPSHTSQYLCASRRGSGANVLTFGAGSRLTVL.

CDR3: CASSLAGDSNQPQHF. CDR3 nucleotides: TGTGCCAGCAGCTTGGCGGGGGATAGCAATCAGCCCCAGCATTTT. This rearrangement joins TRBV5-6 to TRBJ1-5, with D perhaps TRBD1 (5 bases). V gave up 0 bases and J gave up 0 bases, with 7 bases separating them. The CDR3 loop spans 15 amino acids. The germline CDR1 and CDR2 sequences are SGHDT and YYEEEE. Looking up the rest from reference TRBV5-6 and TRBJ1-5 gives the full variable domain: DAGVTQSPTHLIKTRGQQVTLRCSPKSGHDTVSWYQQALGQGPQFIFQYYEEEERQRGNFPDRFSGHQFPNYSSELNVNALLLGDSALYLCASSLAGDSNQPQHFGDGTRLSIL.

This clone came up a few times. The chain links TRBV28 to TRBJ1-2, with D possibly being TRBD1 (5 bases). The ends were cut back, 7 bases at V and 7 bases at J, with 10 bases in the middle. The CDR3 runs 11 residues. Germline V gene sequence: CDR1 MDHEN, CDR2 SYDVKM. CDR3 sequence: CASTSGLGYTF. The CDR3 nucleotides are TGTGCCAGCACCTCGGGGCTTGGCTACACCTTC.

The chain employs TRBV28 and TRBJ1-5; D not resolved. The V gene lost 4 bases and the J gene lost 9 bases, with 7 bases spanning the gap. This CDR3 is built from 11 residues. Germline V lookup: CDR1 MDHEN, CDR2 SYDVKM. The CDR3 DNA is TGTGCCAGCAGTTCCTTATGGCCCCAGCATTTT. This gives the protein CASSSLWPQHF.

This clone appeared a few times. The chain recombines TRBV5-1 with TRBJ2-7; 11 bases agree with TRBD1. The CDR3 runs to 14 residues. CDR1 SGHRS and CDR2 YFSETQ come from the germline V gene. J lost 6 bases, V lost 0 bases, and 2 bases had no gene match. Here the CDR3 DNA reads TGCGCCAGCAGCTTGGGGACAGGGGGCGCCGAGCAGTACTTC. The encoded protein is CASSLGTGGAEQYF.

This clone was counted between two and nine times. The chain couples TRBV6-5 to TRBJ2-5; 10 nucleotides line up with TRBD2. V lost 8 bases, J lost 4 bases, and 10 bases stayed unmatched. This CDR3 is built from 15 residues. From germline, CDR1 is MNHEY and CDR2 SVGAGI. The CDR3 reads CASRAGGLKGETQYF. Written as DNA, the CDR3 is TGTGCCAGCCGAGCGGGGGGGCTTAAGGGAGAGACCCAGTACTTC.

This clone occurred once. The gene calls are TRBV6-1 and TRBJ2-7, with 11 nucleotides matching TRBD1. The CDR3 runs 15 residues. The germline gives CDR1 MNHNS, CDR2 SASEGT. V gave up 5 bases and J gave up 4 bases; unmatched junction bases: 7. CDR3: CASSKSGQGVYEQYF. DNA for the CDR3: TGTGCCAGCAGTAAGTCGGGACAGGGGGTTTACGAGCAGTACTTC.

The V call is TRBV6-6, the J call TRBJ2-7; TRBD1 agrees at 7 bases. Germline V gene sequence: CDR1 MNHNY, CDR2 SVGAGI (reference sequence). The CDR3 length is 15 residues. With 5 bases clipped from V and 4 bases from J, the junction kept 11 bases outside the gene matches. The CDR3 nucleotides are TGTGCCAGCAGTCCCCCCAGGGGGACAAAGTACGAGCAGTACTTC. Translating it yields CASSPPRGTKYEQYF.

This clone was detected a few times. J is TRBJ2-3 and V is TRBV4-3; no clear D. The V gene's germline CDR1 is LGHNA and CDR2 YSLEER. The length of the CDR3 is 15 residues. V gave up 0 bases and J gave up 2 bases, with 9 bases separating them. The CDR3 region has the DNA TGCGCCAGCAGCCAAGATCACATAGACACAGATACGCAGTATTTT. Its translation is CASSQDHIDTDTQYF.